This T cell receptor (beta chain) emerged from a study of CD8 T cells in Susac syndrome (dated by TCRdb to the late 2010s). Broadly, across the study: Among the sequenced Susac syndrome patients, about 6 had clinically active disease and roughly 8 were in clinical remission. The clonality of the CD8+ T cell repertoire was compared across about a dozen healthy donors, about 14 Susac syndrome patients and roughly 16 multiple sclerosis patients. The study used repertoire sequencing to test whether antigen drove CD8+ T cell activation and differentiation in Susac syndrome. Susac syndrome patients were therapy-naive, on corticosteroids (some also receiving IVIg), or on IVIg alone at blood withdrawal.

RNA was extracted using the RNeasy kit, and about 0.45 to 1 ug of the RNA was reverse transcribed with random hexamers. The immunoSEQ multiplex PCR assay, covering 54 Vbeta and 13 Jbeta segments, was used to amplify TCR beta CDR3 regions. PCR amplification bias was corrected using a synthetic template baseline for primer optimization and computational correction. The paper's processing steps were these. Reads were assigned to V, D and J genes according to IMGT and analyzed in immunoSEQ Analyzer, with only productive sequences retained. Clonality was calculated as one minus the Shannon entropy normalized by log2 of the number of productive unique sequences. For each patient and control, public and private clones were evaluated among the 100 most prevalent clones. A clone was defined as Susac-specific if it was absent from the healthy and MS cohorts, from some 1,100 published viral clones and from other ImmuneACCESS disease sequences. TCRdb reprocessing: public reads trimmed at Q25 with fastp, clones called with MiXCR, in-frame beta chains kept. Every CDR3 protein is listed once, alongside the most common genes and DNA of its rows. The V and J calls shown here were made by TCRdb, not taken from the authors' results. Here the sample has around 81,000 distinct CDR3 sequences; about 93% occur a single time. The ten largest clones add up to approximately 0.9% of the sample.

Peripheral blood CD8+ and CD4+ T cells from healthy donors, Susac syndrome patients and multiple sclerosis patients were profiled using high-throughput TCR beta sequencing. Susac syndrome patients met recently defined diagnostic criteria for definite or probable disease. Bulk CD8+ and CD4+ T cells were purified by magnetic negative isolation, whereas CD8+ TEMRA cells were enriched by FACS. Blood was drawn into EDTA tubes, processed within 24 hours, and PBMCs were isolated by density gradient centrifugation. PBMCs intended for TCR sequencing were cryopreserved in liquid nitrogen and were subsequently thawed in a 37 degrees C water bath. A purity of at least 90% was achieved for sorted or isolated CD4+, CD8+ and CD8+ TEMRA cells. The CDR3 spans 14 residues, from the cysteine through the phenylalanine. Kept here is only the CDR3 DNA, which spans 42 bases and is read in frame from base 1. V and J are trimmed by 4 bases and 8 bases, and the gene matches miss 9 bases of the junction. From a lookup of the germline V gene (reference sequence), CDR1 and CDR2 are MNHEY and SMNVEV.

As to this clonotype: Which antigen it targets is not known. Nothing much larger sits one base from this clone, and base qualities are not available.

Paper-wide results and their limitations: In the total CD8+ and CD8+ TEMRA repertoires, around 17 and five Susac-specific public clones, respectively, were identified. Clonal expansion was observed in Susac syndrome CD8+ repertoires, with the highest expansion in CD8+ TEMRA cells and greater expansion in clinically active than in remitting patients. The number of individuals in the TCR sequencing and HLA analysis was acknowledged as relatively small.

The clonotype comes from a human donor with Susac syndrome. Sequencing input: CD8+ T cells from PBMCs. Here the chain combines TRBV27 and TRBJ2-7; 9 junctional bases match TRBD1. The CDR3: CASSYTGGGTKQYF. The sequenced DNA is TGTGCCAGCAGTTATACAGGGGGCGGAACTAAGCAGTACTTC.